The rows below give T cell receptor beta chains drawn from one sample of a study of T cell responses to AZD1222 COVID-19 vaccine. Some clones are missing from TCRdb's copy, which holds only in-frame ones; the method was immunoSEQ multiplex PCR. In the table there are about 77,000 clones, about 92% of which are singletons. This material consisted of peripheral blood, taken 28 days after the second AZD1222 dose. All receptors come from an adult who received the AZD1222 COVID-19 vaccine. The CDR3 runs from the conserved cysteine through the conserved F or W. The D gene is left open where the match is weak. The size entry is marked missing in some rows and otherwise reads once, few, many or a size class.

.	.	TRBV5-1	TRBJ2-7	12	CASSLTDYEQYF	TGCGCCAGCAGCTTGACAGACTACGAGCAGTACTTC
.	.	TRBV14	TRBJ1-3	16	CASSQDLPNRGNTIYF	TGTGCCAGCAGCCAAGATCTGCCCAATCGCGGAAACACCATATATTTT
.	.	TRBV5-5	TRBJ1-5	14	CASSLWQNNQPQHF	TGTGCCAGCAGCTTGTGGCAGAACAATCAGCCCCAGCATTTT
.	.	TRBV3-1/TRBV3-2	TRBJ1-2	16	CASSQDLGGDNYGYTF	TGTGCCAGCAGCCAAGATCTTGGGGGCGATAACTATGGCTACACCTTC
.	.	TRBV30	TRBJ1-1	11	CAATVNTEAFF	TGTGCTGCGACAGTGAACACTGAAGCTTTCTTT
.	.	TRBV4-1	TRBJ1-5	18	CASSRIPPQVGPNQPQHF	TGCGCCAGCAGCCGAATTCCACCACAGGTGGGCCCCAATCAGCCCCAGCATTTT
.	.	TRBV19	TRBJ1-3	16	CASSLGPMSSGNTIYF	TGTGCCAGTAGCCTGGGACCGATGAGCTCTGGAAACACCATATATTTT
once	.	TRBV9	TRBJ2-2	13	CASSVSQTGELFF	TGTGCCAGCAGCGTTTCCCAGACCGGGGAGCTGTTTTTT
.	.	TRBV6-2/TRBV6-3	TRBJ2-1	15	CASSDRDSPYNEQFF	TGTGCCAGCAGTGACCGGGACTCCCCCTACAATGAGCAGTTCTTC
.	.	TRBV5-8	TRBJ1-1	15	CASSPRGWTNTEAFF	TGTGCCAGCAGCCCGCGGGGGTGGACGAACACTGAAGCTTTCTTT
.	.	TRBV19	TRBJ2-3	13	CASSPGSGDTQYF	TGTGCCAGTAGCCCAGGGTCAGGAGATACGCAGTATTTT
.	.	TRBV7-9	TRBJ1-1	14	CASSLETRNTEAFF	TGTGCCAGCAGCTTAGAAACCAGGAACACTGAAGCTTTCTTT
.	TRBD2	TRBV12-3/TRBV12-4	TRBJ2-1	13	CASRGGSYNEQFF	TGTGCCAGCAGGGGAGGGTCCTACAATGAGCAGTTCTTC
.	.	TRBV25-1	TRBJ1-2	11	CASGTGHGYTF	TGTGCCAGCGGGACCGGGCATGGCTACACCTTC
.	.	TRBV18	TRBJ1-2	14	CASSPRRALSGYTF	TGTGCCAGCTCACCAAGACGGGCCCTAAGTGGCTACACCTTC
.	.	TRBV6-5	TRBJ2-7	13	CASREGYLYEQYF	TGTGCCAGCAGAGAGGGATACCTCTACGAGCAGTACTTC
.	TRBD1	TRBV6-5	TRBJ1-2	12	CASTGTAYGYTF	TGTGCCAGCACCGGGACAGCGTATGGCTACACCTTC
.	.	TRBV28	TRBJ2-7	13	CASNLARGYEQYF	TGTGCCAGCAACCTGGCAAGGGGGTACGAGCAGTACTTC
.	.	TRBV9	TRBJ2-1	18	CASSVGPWGTTTNNEQFF	TGTGCCAGCAGCGTAGGCCCTTGGGGGACCACAACCAACAATGAGCAGTTCTTC
.	.	TRBV13	TRBJ2-1	15	CASSPRGLGYNEQFF	TGTGCCAGCAGCCCCCGGGGGTTGGGATACAATGAGCAGTTCTTC
.	TRBD1	TRBV30	TRBJ1-6	14	CARSGAGGNSPLHF	TGTGCCCGGTCGGGTGCAGGGGGTAATTCACCCCTCCACTTT
.	TRBD1	TRBV18	TRBJ1-2	15	CASSPTQGTDYGYTF	TGTGCCAGCTCACCGACACAGGGGACGGACTATGGCTACACCTTC
.	.	TRBV24-1	TRBJ2-3	13	CATSDRRTDTQYF	TGTGCCACCAGTGACCGCCGCACAGATACGCAGTATTTT
.	TRBD2	TRBV28	TRBJ2-7	16	CASSQVTSGRLNEQYF	TGTGCCAGCAGTCAGGTAACTAGCGGGAGGTTAAACGAGCAGTACTTC
.	TRBD2	TRBV7-3	TRBJ2-1	13	CASSATSGFEQFF	TGTGCCAGCAGCGCGACTAGCGGGTTTGAGCAGTTCTTC
.	.	TRBV2	TRBJ1-2	13	CASSPDGGVGYTF	TGTGCCAGCAGTCCGGACGGAGGGGTAGGCTACACCTTC
.	.	TRBV7-8	TRBJ2-3	12	CASSPYTDTQYF	TGTGCCAGCAGCCCTTATACAGATACGCAGTATTTT
.	.	TRBV14	TRBJ1-1	16	CASSVGATGEKAEAFF	TGTGCCAGCAGCGTGGGAGCTACCGGGGAGAAGGCTGAAGCTTTCTTT
once	.	TRBV15	TRBJ2-3	12	CATGSGTDTQYF	TGTGCCACCGGCAGCGGCACAGATACGCAGTATTTT
.	TRBD2	TRBV3-1/TRBV3-2	TRBJ2-3	16	CASSRQLAGAFETQYF	TGTGCCAGCAGCCGCCAACTAGCGGGAGCTTTTGAGACGCAGTATTTT
.	.	TRBV20-1	TRBJ2-5	13	CSASSQDKETQYF	TGCAGTGCTAGTTCACAGGACAAAGAGACCCAGTACTTC
few	.	TRBV2	TRBJ1-6	13	CASAPDPNSPLHF	TGTGCCAGCGCCCCGGACCCGAATTCACCCCTCCACTTT
.	.	TRBV4-1	TRBJ2-7	15	CASSHGLLSSYEQYF	TGCGCCAGCAGCCACGGGCTCCTAAGCTCCTACGAGCAGTACTTC
.	.	TRBV12-5	TRBJ1-2	11	CASGSSYGYTF	TGTGCTAGTGGTTCTTCCTATGGCTACACCTTC
.	TRBD1	TRBV6-5	TRBJ1-2	14	CASNTDAGGYGYTF	TGTGCCAGCAATACCGACGCAGGGGGCTATGGCTACACCTTC
.	.	TRBV6-2/TRBV6-3	TRBJ2-1	11	CASSYSHEQFF	TGTGCCAGCAGCTATAGCCATGAGCAGTTCTTC
.	.	TRBV5-4	TRBJ2-7	15	CASSLARSSAYEQYF	TGTGCCAGCAGCTTGGCAAGGTCTTCAGCCTACGAGCAGTACTTC
once	TRBD1	TRBV24-1	TRBJ2-2	14	CATQDRGNTGELFF	TGTGCCACCCAGGACAGGGGGAACACCGGGGAGCTGTTTTTT
.	.	TRBV5-1	TRBJ2-1	14	CASSLVDPMDEQFF	TGCGCCAGCAGCTTGGTAGACCCTATGGATGAGCAGTTCTTC
.	.	TRBV6-5	TRBJ2-7	13	CASSDTYPYEQYF	TGTGCCAGCAGCGACACATACCCCTACGAGCAGTACTTC
.	TRBD2	TRBV27	TRBJ2-3	15	CASSLQREIPDTQYF	TGTGCCAGCAGTTTACAGCGGGAGATTCCCGATACGCAGTATTTT
.	.	TRBV28	TRBJ2-7	16	CASSLGRGQASYEQYF	TGTGCCAGCAGCCTCGGCCGGGGGCAGGCTTCCTACGAGCAGTACTTC
.	TRBD2	TRBV3-1/TRBV3-2	TRBJ2-7	16	CASSQDYTSGSYEQYF	TGTGCCAGCAGCCAAGATTACACTAGCGGCTCCTACGAGCAGTACTTC
.	.	TRBV2	TRBJ1-4	16	CASSEAVPGEGEKLFF	TGTGCCAGCAGTGAAGCGGTGCCCGGGGAAGGTGAAAAACTGTTTTTT